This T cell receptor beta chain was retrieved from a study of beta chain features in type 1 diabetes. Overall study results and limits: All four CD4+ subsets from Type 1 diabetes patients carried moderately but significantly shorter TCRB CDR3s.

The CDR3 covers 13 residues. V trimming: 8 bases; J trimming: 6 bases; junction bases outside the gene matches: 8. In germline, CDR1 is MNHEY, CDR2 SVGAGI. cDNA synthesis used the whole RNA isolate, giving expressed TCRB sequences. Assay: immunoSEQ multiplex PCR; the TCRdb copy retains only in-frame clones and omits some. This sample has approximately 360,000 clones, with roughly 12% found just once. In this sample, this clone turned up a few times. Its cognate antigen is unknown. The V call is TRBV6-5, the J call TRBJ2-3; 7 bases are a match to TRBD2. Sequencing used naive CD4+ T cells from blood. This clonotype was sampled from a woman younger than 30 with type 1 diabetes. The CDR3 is CASRRAGTDTQYF. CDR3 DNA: TGTGCCAGCCGAAGAGCGGGAACGGATACGCAGTATTTT.